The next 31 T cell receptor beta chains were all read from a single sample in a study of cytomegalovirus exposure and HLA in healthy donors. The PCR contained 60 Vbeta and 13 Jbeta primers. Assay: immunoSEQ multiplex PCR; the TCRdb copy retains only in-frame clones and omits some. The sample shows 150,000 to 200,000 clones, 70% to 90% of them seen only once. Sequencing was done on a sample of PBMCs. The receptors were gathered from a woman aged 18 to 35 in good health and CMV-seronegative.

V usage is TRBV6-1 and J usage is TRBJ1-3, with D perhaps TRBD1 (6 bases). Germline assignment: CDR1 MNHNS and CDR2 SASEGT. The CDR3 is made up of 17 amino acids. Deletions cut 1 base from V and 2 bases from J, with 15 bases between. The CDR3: CASSEERGATAGNTIYF. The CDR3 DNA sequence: TGTGCCAGCAGTGAAGAGCGGGGGGCCACTGCTGGAAACACCATATATTTT.

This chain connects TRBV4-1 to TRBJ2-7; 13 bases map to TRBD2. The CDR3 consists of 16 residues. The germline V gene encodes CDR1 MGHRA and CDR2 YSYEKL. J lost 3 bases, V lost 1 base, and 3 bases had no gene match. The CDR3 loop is CASSQGLAGGNYEQYF. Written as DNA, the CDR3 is TGCGCCAGCAGCCAAGGACTAGCGGGAGGCAACTACGAGCAGTACTTC.

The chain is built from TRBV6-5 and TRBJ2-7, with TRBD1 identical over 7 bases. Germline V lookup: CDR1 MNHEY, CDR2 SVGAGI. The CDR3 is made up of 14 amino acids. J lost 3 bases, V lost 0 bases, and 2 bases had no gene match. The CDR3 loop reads CASSYSTGYYEQYF. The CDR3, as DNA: TGTGCCAGCAGTTACTCGACAGGGTACTACGAGCAGTACTTC.

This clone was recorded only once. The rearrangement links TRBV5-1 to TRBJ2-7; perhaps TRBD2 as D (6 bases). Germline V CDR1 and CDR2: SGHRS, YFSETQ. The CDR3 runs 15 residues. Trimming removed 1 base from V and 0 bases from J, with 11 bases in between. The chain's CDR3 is CASSLLGLSSYEQYF. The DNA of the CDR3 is TGCGCCAGCAGCTTGTTGGGACTGAGCTCCTACGAGCAGTACTTC.

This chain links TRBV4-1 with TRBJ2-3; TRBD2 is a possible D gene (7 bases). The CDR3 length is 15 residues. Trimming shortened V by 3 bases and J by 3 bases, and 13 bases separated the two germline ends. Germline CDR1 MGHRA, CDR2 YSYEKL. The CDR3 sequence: CASSQGGRRTDTQYF. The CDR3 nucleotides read TGCGCCAGCAGCCAGGGGGGGCGGAGGACAGATACGCAGTATTTT.

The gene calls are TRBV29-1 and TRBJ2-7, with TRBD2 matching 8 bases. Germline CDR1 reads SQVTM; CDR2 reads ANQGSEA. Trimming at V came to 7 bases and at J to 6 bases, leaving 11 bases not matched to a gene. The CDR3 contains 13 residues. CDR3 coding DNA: TGCAGCGCCGAGGTCAGGGCGGGAGGCGAGCAGTACTTC. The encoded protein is CSAEVRAGGEQYF.

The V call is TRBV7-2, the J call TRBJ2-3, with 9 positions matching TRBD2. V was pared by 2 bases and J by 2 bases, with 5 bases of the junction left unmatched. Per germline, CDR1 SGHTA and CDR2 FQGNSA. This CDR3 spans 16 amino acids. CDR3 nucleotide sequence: TGTGCCAGCAGCTTACAAAGCGGGAGGAACACAGATACGCAGTATTTT. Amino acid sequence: CASSLQSGRNTDTQYF.

The CDR3 DNA reads TGCGCCAGCAGCCAAGGACTAAGGGGACAGGGGGATCAGCCCCAGCATTTT. As protein: CASSQGLRGQGDQPQHF. V usage is TRBV4-1 and J usage is TRBJ1-5; 11 nucleotides match TRBD1. CDR1 is MGHRA, CDR2 YSYEKL, per germline. V gave up 1 base and J gave up 5 bases; unmatched junction bases: 7. The CDR3 is made up of 17 amino acids.

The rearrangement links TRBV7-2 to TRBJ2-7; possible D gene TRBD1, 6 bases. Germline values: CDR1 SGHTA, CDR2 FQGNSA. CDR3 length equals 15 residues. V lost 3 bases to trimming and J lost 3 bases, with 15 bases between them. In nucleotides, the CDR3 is TGTGCCAGCAGCTTGGGGTTACAGGGAGTCTACGAGCAGTACTTC. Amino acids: CASSLGLQGVYEQYF.

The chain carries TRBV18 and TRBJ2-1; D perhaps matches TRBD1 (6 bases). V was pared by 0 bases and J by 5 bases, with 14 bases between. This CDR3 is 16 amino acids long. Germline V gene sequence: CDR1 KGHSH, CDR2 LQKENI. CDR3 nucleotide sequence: TGTGCCAGCTCACCACCATCAGGGGAAGGCAACAATGAGCAGTTCTTC. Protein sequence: CASSPPSGEGNNEQFF.

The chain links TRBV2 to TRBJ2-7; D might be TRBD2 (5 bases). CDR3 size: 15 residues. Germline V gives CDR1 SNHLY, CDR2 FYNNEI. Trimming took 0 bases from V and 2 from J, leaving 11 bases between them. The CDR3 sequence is CASSEALLATYEQYF. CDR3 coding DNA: TGTGCCAGCAGTGAAGCGCTCCTAGCCACCTACGAGCAGTACTTC.

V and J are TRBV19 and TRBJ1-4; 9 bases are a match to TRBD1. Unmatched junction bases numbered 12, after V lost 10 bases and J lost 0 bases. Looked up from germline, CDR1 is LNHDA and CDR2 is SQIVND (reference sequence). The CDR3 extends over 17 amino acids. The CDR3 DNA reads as TGTGCCACCCCATGCCGGGACAGGGATGCAACTAATGAAAAACTGTTTTTT. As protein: CATPCRDRDATNEKLFF. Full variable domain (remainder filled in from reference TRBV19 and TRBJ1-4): DGGITQSPKYLFRKEGQNVTLSCEQNLNHDAMYWYRQDPGQGLRLIYYSQIVNDFQKGDIAEGYSVSREKKESFPLTVTSAQKNPTAFYLCATPCRDRDATNEKLFFGSGTQLSVL.

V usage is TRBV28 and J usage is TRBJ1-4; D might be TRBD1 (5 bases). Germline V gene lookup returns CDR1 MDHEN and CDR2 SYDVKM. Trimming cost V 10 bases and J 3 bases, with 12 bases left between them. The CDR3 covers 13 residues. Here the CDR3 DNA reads TGTGCCACTGGGGGGTCGGCTAATGAAAAACTGTTTTTT. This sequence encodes CATGGSANEKLFF.

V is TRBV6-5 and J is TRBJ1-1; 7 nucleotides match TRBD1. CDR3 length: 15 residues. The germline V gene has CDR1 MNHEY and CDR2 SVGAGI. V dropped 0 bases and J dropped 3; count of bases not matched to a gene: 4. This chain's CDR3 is CASSYSEGAYTEAFF. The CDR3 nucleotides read TGTGCCAGCAGTTACTCGGAGGGGGCGTACACTGAAGCTTTCTTT.

The DNA for the CDR3 is TGCGCCAGCAGCTTGGGGCTAGCGGGAGCAGGCGAGCAGTACTTC. This codes for CASSLGLAGAGEQYF. The chain carries TRBV5-1 and TRBJ2-7; 10 bases fit TRBD2. The CDR3 loop spans 15 amino acids. Trimming removed 0 bases from V and 6 bases from J; junction bases left unmatched: 6. CDR1 is SGHRS, CDR2 YFSETQ, per germline.

This CDR3 reads CASSFGSRRSYNEQFF. The CDR3 nucleotides read TGCGCCAGCAGCTTTGGTTCCCGGAGGTCCTACAATGAGCAGTTCTTC. This rearrangement joins TRBV5-1 to TRBJ2-1; D possibly corresponds to TRBD2 (5 bases). Germline V gene lookup returns CDR1 SGHRS and CDR2 YFSETQ. The CDR3 runs to 16 residues. V was pared by 2 bases and J by 1 base, with 13 bases between.

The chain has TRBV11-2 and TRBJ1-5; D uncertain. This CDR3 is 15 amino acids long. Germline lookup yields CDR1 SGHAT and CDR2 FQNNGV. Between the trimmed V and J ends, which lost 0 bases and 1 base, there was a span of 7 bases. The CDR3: CASSLDYRSNQPQHF. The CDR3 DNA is TGTGCCAGCAGCTTAGATTACAGAAGCAATCAGCCCCAGCATTTT.

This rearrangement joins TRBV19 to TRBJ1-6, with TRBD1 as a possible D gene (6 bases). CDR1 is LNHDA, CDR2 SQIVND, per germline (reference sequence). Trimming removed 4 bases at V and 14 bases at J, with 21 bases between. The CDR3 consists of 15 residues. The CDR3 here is CASSTLQGSFLALHF. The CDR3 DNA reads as TGTGCCAGTAGTACCCTACAGGGCTCCTTTTTAGCCCTCCACTTT.

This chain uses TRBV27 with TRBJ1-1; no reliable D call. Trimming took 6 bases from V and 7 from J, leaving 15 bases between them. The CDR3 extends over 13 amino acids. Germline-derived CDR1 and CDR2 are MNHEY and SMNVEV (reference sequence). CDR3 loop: CASSPPPPGEAFF. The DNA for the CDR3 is TGTGCCAGCAGCCCCCCGCCCCCGGGTGAAGCTTTCTTT.

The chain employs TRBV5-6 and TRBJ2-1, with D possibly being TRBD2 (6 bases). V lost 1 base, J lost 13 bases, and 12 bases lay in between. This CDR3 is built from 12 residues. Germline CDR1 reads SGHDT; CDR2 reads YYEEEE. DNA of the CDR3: TGTGCCAGCAGCTTGTACCGGGGGATACAGTTCTTC. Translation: CASSLYRGIQFF.

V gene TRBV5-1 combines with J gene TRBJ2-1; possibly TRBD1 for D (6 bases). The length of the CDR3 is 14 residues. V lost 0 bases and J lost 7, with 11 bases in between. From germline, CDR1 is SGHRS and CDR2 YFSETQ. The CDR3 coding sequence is TGCGCCAGCAGCTTGGGGGACATGGGGAATGAGCAGTTCTTC. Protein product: CASSLGDMGNEQFF.

The CDR3 DNA reads TGTGCCAGCAGCTTAGTGAACAGGGACTATGGCTACACCTTC. Translating gives CASSLVNRDYGYTF. The chain uses TRBV7-9 and TRBJ1-2, with D possibly TRBD1 on 6 matching bases. CDR3 size: 14 residues. Germline CDR1 is SEHNR and CDR2 is FQNEAQ (reference sequence). The V end was cut by 1 base, the J end by 3 bases, with 9 bases between.

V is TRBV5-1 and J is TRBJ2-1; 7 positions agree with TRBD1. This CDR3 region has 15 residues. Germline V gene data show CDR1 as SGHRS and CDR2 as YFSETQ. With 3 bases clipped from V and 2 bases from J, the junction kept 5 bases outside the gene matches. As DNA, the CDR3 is TGCGCCAGCAGCTCCGCCGGGACAGCCTACAATGAGCAGTTCTTC. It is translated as CASSSAGTAYNEQFF.

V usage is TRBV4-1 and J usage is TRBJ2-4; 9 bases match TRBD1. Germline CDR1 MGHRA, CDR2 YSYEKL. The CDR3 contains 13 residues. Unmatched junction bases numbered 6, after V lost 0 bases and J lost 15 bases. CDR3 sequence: CASSQDIGTGPYF. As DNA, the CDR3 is TGCGCCAGCAGCCAAGATATAGGGACAGGGCCGTACTTC.

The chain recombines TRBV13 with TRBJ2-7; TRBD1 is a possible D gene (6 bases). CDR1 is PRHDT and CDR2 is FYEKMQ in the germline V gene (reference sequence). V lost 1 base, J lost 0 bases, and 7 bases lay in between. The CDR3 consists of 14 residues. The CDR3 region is CASSLDRVSYEQYF. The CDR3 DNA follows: TGTGCCAGCAGCTTAGACAGGGTCTCCTACGAGCAGTACTTC.

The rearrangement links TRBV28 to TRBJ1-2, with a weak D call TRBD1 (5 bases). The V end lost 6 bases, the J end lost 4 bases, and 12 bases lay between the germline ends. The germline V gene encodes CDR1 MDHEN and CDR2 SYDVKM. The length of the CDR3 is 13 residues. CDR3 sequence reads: CASRQTDSYGYTF. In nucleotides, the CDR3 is TGTGCCAGCAGGCAGACAGATTCCTATGGCTACACCTTC.

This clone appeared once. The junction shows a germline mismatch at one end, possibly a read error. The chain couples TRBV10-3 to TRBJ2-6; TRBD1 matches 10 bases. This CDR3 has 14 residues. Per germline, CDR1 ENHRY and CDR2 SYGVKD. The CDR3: CAGQGTPGANVLTF. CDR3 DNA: TGCGCGGGACAGGGGACCCCTGGGGCCAACGTCCTGACTTTC.

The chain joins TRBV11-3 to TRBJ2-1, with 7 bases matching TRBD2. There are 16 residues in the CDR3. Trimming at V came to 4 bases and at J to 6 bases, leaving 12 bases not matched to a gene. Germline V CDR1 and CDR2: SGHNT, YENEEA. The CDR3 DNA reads TGTGCCAGCAGCTCTCGCGGTGGGAGGGAAAGCAATGAGCAGTTCTTC. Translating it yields CASSSRGGRESNEQFF. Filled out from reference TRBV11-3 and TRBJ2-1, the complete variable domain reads EAGVVQSPRYKIIEKKQPVAFWCNPISGHNTLYWYLQNLGQGPELLIRYENEEAVDDSQLPKDRFSAERLKGVDSTLKIQPAELGDSAVYLCASSSRGGRESNEQFFGPGTRLTVL.

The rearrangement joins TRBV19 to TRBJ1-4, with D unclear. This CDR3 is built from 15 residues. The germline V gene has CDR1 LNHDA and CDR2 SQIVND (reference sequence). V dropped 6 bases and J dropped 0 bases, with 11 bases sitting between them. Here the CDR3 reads CASRNRGTTNEKLFF. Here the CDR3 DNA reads TGTGCCAGTAGAAACCGCGGGACAACTAATGAAAAACTGTTTTTT.

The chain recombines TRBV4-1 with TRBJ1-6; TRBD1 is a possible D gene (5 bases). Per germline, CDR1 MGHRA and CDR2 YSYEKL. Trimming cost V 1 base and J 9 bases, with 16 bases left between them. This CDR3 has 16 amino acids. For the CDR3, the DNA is TGCGCCAGCAGCCAAGGAGCCAGCAGGGTCGGTTCACCCCTCCACTTT. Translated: CASSQGASRVGSPLHF.

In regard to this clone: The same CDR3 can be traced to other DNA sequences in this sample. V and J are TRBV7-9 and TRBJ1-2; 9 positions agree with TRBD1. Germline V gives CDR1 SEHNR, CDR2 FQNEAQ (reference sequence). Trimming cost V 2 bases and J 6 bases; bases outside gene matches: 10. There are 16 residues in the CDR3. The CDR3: CASSLPATGGGDGYTF. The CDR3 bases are TGTGCCAGCAGCTTACCCGCGACAGGGGGAGGCGATGGCTACACCTTC.